This T cell receptor beta chain appears in the sequencing data of a study of OX40 agonist ivuxolimab in advanced cancers. About the research overall: Across the patients, intravenous ivuxolimab was delivered every 2 weeks at 0.01 to 10 mg/kg. Prior anti-PD-1, anti-PD-L1 or anti-CTLA-4 therapy was allowed; 35% to 40% had some. A partial response was reached by three patients: one with hepatocellular carcinoma and two with cutaneous melanoma.

Study-level findings and limits: Not determined was the antigen specificity of the expanded peripheral T cells.

V lost 4 bases and J lost 8, with 17 bases in between. The CDR3 consists of 14 residues. Germline V lookup: CDR1 MNHEY, CDR2 SVGAGI. Worth noting for this clone: The antigen is unknown.

The method was immunoSEQ multiplex PCR; TCRdb's version includes in-frame clones alone and lacks a portion of them. Counted here are more than 65,000 clones, over 60% occurring once; the ten biggest clones make up about 2.1%. The origin of this receptor is an adult with an advanced solid tumor such as melanoma, head and neck, liver or kidney cancer. This sequence joins TRBV6-5 and TRBJ1-1, with a possible D match to TRBD1 (5 bases). The sequencing used CD4+ or CD8+ T cells sorted from blood, collected in a trial of the OX40 agonist ivuxolimab. DNA for the CDR3: TGTGCCAGCAGTTTACAAACCAGGGAATCGGAAGCTTTCTTT. This sequence encodes CASSLQTRESEAFF.